This T cell receptor (beta chain) originates from a study of Ad26.COV2.S vaccination and SARS-CoV-2 variants. Across the study: The vaccine Ad26.COV2.S was put into the muscle once, or twice with 56 days between. Regarding the study as a whole: TCR breadth and depth analyses may have underestimated total T cell responses.

The ends lost 11 bases at V and 5 bases at J; junction bases unmatched: 7. The germline CDR1 and CDR2 sequences are ENHRY and SYGVKD. This CDR3 region has 14 residues. Only in-frame clones appear in the TCRdb table, and some are missing; sequencing was by immunoSEQ multiplex PCR. This table holds some 300,000 clones, about 82% found once. Treatment here: some 20 received Ad26.COV2.S at low or high dose, single or two shots; a few received placebo; per-sample allocation not given. Specimen acquisition occurred on day 63 following the initial vaccine or placebo injection. Vaccination employed an Ad26 vector expressing the Wuhan-strain SARS-CoV-2 spike. Only one count was recorded for this clone. Antigen specificity is unknown.

V gene TRBV10-3 combines with J gene TRBJ2-2, with 11 bases fitting TRBD1. This TCR came from a person between 18 and 65 years old who received the Ad26.COV2.S COVID-19 vaccine or a placebo. The material sequenced was peripheral blood, taken in a trial of Ad26.COV2.S vaccine versus placebo. The CDR3 loop reads CASRGQGGTGELFF. The DNA of the CDR3 is TGTGCCTCCCGGGGACAGGGGGGAACCGGGGAGCTGTTTTTT.